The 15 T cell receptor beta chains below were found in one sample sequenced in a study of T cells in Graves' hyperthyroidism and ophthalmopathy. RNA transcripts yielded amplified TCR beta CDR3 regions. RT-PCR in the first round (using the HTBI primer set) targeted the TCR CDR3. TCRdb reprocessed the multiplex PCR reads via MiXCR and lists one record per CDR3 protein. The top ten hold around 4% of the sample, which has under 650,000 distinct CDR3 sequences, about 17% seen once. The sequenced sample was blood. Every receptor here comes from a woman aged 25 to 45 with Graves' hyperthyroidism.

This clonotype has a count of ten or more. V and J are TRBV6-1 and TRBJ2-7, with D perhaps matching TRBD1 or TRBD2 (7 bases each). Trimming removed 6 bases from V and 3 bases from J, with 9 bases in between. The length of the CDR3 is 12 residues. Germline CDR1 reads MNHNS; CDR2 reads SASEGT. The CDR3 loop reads CASSRGGYEQYF. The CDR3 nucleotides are TGTGCCAGCAGCAGGGGGGGCTACGAGCAGTACTTC.

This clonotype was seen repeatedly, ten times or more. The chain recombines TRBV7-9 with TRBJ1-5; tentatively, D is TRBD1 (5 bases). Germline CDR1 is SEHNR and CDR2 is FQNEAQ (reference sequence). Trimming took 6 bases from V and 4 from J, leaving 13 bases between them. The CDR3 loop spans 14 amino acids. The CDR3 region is CASSAGPINQPQHF. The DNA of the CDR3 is TGTGCCAGCAGTGCGGGACCGATAAATCAGCCCCAGCATTTT.

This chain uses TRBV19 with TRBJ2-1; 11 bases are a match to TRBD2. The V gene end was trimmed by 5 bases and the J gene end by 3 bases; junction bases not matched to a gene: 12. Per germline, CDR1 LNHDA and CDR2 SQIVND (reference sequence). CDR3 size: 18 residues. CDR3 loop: CASSAIQLAGARYNEQFF. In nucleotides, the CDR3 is TGTGCCAGTAGTGCAATACAACTAGCGGGAGCTCGCTACAATGAGCAGTTCTTC.

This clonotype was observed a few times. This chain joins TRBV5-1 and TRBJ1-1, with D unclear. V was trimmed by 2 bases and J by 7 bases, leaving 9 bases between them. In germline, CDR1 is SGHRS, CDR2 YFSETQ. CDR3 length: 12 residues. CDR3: CASSFQADEAFF. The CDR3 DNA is TGCGCCAGCAGCTTCCAGGCGGATGAAGCTTTCTTT.

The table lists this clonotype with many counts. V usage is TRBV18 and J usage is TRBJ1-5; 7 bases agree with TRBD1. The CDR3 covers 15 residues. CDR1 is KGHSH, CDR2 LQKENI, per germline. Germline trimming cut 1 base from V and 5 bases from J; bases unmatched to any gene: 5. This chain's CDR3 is CASSPQDRPHQPQHF. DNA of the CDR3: TGTGCCAGCTCACCACAGGACAGGCCCCATCAGCCCCAGCATTTT.

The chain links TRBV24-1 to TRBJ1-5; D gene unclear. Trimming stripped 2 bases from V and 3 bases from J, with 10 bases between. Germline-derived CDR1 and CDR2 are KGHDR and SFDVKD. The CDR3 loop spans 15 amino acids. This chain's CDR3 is CATSDSPFSNQPQHF. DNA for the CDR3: TGTGCCACCAGTGATTCCCCTTTTTCCAATCAGCCCCAGCATTTT.

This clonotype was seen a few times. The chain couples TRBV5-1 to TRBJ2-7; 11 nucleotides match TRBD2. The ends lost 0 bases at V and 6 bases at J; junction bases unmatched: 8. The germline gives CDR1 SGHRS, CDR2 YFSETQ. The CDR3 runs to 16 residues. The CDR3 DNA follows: TGCGCCAGCAGCTTGGAGCCTCTGACTAGCGGGACCGAGCAGTACTTC. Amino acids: CASSLEPLTSGTEQYF.

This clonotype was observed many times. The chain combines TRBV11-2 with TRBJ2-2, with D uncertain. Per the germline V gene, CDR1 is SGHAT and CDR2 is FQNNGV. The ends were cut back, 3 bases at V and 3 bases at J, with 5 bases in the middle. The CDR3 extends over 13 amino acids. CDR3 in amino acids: CASSFGYTGELFF. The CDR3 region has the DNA TGTGCCAGCAGCTTTGGGTACACCGGGGAGCTGTTTTTT.

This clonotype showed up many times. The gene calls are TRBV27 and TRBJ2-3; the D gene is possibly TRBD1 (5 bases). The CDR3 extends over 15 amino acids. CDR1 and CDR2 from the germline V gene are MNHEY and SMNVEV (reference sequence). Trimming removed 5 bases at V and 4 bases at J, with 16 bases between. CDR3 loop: CASSRWGRGADTQYF. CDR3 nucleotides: TGTGCCAGCAGTAGATGGGGCCGAGGAGCAGATACGCAGTATTTT.

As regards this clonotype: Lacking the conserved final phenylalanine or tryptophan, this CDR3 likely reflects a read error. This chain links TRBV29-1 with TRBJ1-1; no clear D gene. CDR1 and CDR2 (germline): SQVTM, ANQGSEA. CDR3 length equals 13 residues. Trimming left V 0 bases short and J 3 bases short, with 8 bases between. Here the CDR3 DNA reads TGCAGCGTTGAAGAGTCCCGATACACTGAAGCTTTCCTT. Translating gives CSVEESRYTEAFL.

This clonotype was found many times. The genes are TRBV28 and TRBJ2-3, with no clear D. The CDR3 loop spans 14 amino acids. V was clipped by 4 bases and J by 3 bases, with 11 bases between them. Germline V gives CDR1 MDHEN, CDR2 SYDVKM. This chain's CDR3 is CASSSQLGTDTQYF. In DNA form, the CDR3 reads TGTGCCAGCAGTTCCCAGTTGGGAACAGATACGCAGTATTTT.

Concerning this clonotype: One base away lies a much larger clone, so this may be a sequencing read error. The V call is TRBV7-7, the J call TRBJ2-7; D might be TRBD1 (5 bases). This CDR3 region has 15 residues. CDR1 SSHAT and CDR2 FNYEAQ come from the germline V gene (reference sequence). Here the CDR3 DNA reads TGTGCTGGCAGCTTACGGCCAGGACACATCTACGAGCAGTACTTC. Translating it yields CAGSLRPGHIYEQYF.

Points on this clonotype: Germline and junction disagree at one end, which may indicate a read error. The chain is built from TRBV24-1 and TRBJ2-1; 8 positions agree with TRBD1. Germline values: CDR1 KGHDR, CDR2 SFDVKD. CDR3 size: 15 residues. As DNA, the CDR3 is TGTGCCACCAGTCAAAGACAGGGGAGTTCTAATGAGCGGTTCTTC. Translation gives CATSQRQGSSNERFF.

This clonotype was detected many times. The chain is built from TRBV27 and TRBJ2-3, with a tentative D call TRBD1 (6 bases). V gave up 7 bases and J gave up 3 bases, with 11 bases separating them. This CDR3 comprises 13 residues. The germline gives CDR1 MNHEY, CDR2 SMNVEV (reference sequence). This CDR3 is CASIGGATDTQYF. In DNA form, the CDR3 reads TGTGCCAGCATAGGGGGAGCGACAGATACGCAGTATTTT.

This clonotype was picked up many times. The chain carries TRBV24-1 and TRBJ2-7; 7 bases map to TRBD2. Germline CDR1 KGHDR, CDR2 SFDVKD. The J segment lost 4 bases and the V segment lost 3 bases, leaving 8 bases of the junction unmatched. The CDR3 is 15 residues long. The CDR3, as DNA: TGTGCCACCAGTGATGCGTCTGCGGGAGAATACGAGCAGTACTTC. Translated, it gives CATSDASAGEYEQYF.